This TCR beta chain stems from a study of T cells after yellow fever vaccination. Whole-study findings and limits: Most primary-vaccination clones recurred post-booster (approximately 96% CD4, roughly 90% CD8).

This CDR3 region has 15 residues. Germline lookup yields CDR1 MNHEY and CDR2 SMNVEV (reference sequence). V shed 3 bases and J shed 2 bases, with 11 bases lying between them. The study made its TCR cDNA through 5'RACE template switching. That step introduced a universal primer site along with UMIs. Each CDR3 protein is one row after TCRdb ran MiXCR on the 5' RACE reads. The table records under 400,000 distinct CDR3 sequences, under 14% of them present only once. As for this clonotype: Its antigen is unidentified.

This clonotype originated in a man between 18 and 29 years old who received the YFV17D yellow fever vaccine. The rearrangement uses TRBV27 and TRBJ1-5, with TRBD1 as a possible D gene (5 bases). The sample consisted of PBMCs, taken on the day of the first yellow fever vaccination. CDR3 sequence (DNA): TGTGCCAGCAGTTTGGTCCGGGGCGGCAATCAGCCCCAGCATTTT. This codes for CASSLVRGGNQPQHF.